This TCR beta chain is from a study of T cell changes during pregnancy in multiple sclerosis. Clones were sequenced by immunoSEQ multiplex PCR, and TCRdb holds only the in-frame ones, with some missing. The sample contains tens of thousands of clones, about nine tenths of which appear only once. J was trimmed by 7 bases and V by 4 bases; bases with no gene match: 6. Germline loops: CDR1 MNHNS, CDR2 SASEGT. The CDR3 loop spans 15 amino acids. The sample in question was peripheral blood, obtained in the first trimester of pregnancy. The V gene is TRBV6-1, the J gene TRBJ1-5; 11 bases fit TRBD1. The receptor comes from a female donor with multiple sclerosis, enrolled in a pregnancy study. The DNA of the CDR3 is TGTGCCAGCAGTGTCGGACAGGGGGCCGGGCAGCCCCAGCATTTT. Translating gives CASSVGQGAGQPQHF.